Many counts were recorded for the clone carrying this T cell receptor (beta chain). The investigators amplified TCR beta CDR3 regions from RNA transcripts. In the first-round RT-PCR of the TCR CDR3, the HTBI primer set was used. A single record per CDR3 protein comes from TCRdb applying MiXCR to the multiplex PCR reads. The repertoire holds about 380,000 distinct CDR3 sequences, with about 15% as singletons. This specimen comes from a study of T cells in Graves' hyperthyroidism and ophthalmopathy. This CDR3 spans 13 amino acids. J was trimmed by 5 bases and V by 7 bases; bases with no gene match: 5. What was sequenced was blood. This sequence originates from a woman between 55 and 75 years old with Graves' hyperthyroidism. The rearrangement links TRBV12-3 or TRBV12-4 to TRBJ2-7; 10 nucleotides line up with TRBD1. As DNA, the CDR3 is TGTGCCAGCACCTGGGGGACAGGGGACGAGCAGTACTTC. Protein sequence: CASTWGTGDEQYF.